This TCR beta chain was captured in a study of T cell clonality in common variable immunodeficiency. Aged about 9 to 70 years, CVID subjects averaged around 40 years old. Caucasian heritage predominated among both patients and controls. CVID subjects were neither ill nor on immunomodulatory or immunosuppressive medication at sampling. Note on this clone: Its antigen remains unidentified. From the germline J gene comes the end of the CDR3, since the read stops 3 residues before it.

Whole-study findings and limits: In common variable immunodeficiency, TCR beta chains reportedly carried fewer deletions and N-nucleotide insertions.

Equal genomic DNA amounts from CVID and control samples were sequenced. Clones were sequenced by immunoSEQ multiplex PCR, and TCRdb holds only the in-frame ones, with some missing. This sample has roughly 34,000 clones and no singletons, with around 6.4% in the ten largest. CDR3 length equals 13 residues. The V and J ends lost 6 bases and 5 bases, in that order; junction bases with no gene match: 6. Germline CDR1 SGHDT, CDR2 YYEEEE. V and J are TRBV5-6 and TRBJ2-5; TRBD1 aligns across 8 bases. The source material was peripheral blood mononuclear cells. The receptor comes from a human donor with common variable immunodeficiency. The DNA read from the CDR3 is TGTGCCAGCATCAGGGACAGGCAGGAGACC. This gives the protein CASIRDRQET. The complete CDR3 reads CASIRDRQETQYF. The variable domain in full, with the rest retrieved from reference TRBV5-6 and TRBJ2-5, is DAGVTQSPTHLIKTRGQQVTLRCSPKSGHDTVSWYQQALGQGPQFIFQYYEEEERQRGNFPDRFSGHQFPNYSSELNVNALLLGDSALYLCASIRDRQETQYFGPGTRLLVL.